The clone carrying this T cell receptor (beta chain) was seen more than once but under ten times. The target antigen is unknown. It was by quantitative 5'-RACE with molecular barcodes that TCR beta libraries were made. TCRdb re-analysed the 5' RACE reads in MiXCR, keeping a single row per CDR3 protein. The repertoire consists of approximately 440,000 distinct CDR3 sequences, with 17% occurring once and the leading ten covering around 0.92%. The sample is drawn from a study of CD8 T cells in ankylosing spondylitis. Study-wide results and limits: CD8+ disease-linked clones were present at relatively low frequencies in blood. Ankylosing spondylitis blood appeared to be characterized by a TCR beta motif of 7 to 9 highly homologous variants.

Germline-derived CDR1 and CDR2 are DFQATT and SNEGSKA (reference sequence). The V gene lost 0 bases and the J gene lost 1 base, with 9 bases spanning the gap. The length of the CDR3 is 14 residues. Sample: blood, either unsorted or a sorted T cell fraction (not recorded which). The TCR originated in a male donor with ankylosing spondylitis. The chain joins TRBV20-1 to TRBJ2-5; D could derive from TRBD1 or TRBD2 (5 bases each). Here the CDR3 DNA reads TGCAGTGCTAGAGATCCGGGGACCCAAGAGACCCAGTACTTC. Translating it yields CSARDPGTQETQYF.